Listed below are T cell receptor beta chains from one sample, sequenced in a study of T cell clonotyping in hematopoietic cell transplantation. Some clones are missing from TCRdb's copy, which holds only in-frame ones; the method was immunoSEQ multiplex PCR. The sample records roughly 4,800 clones, under 20% being singletons. This specimen was PBMCs, taken 180 days after allogeneic stem cell transplant. The receptors derive from a young adult male patient who had an allogeneic stem cell transplant, so the T cells may come from the graft donor. Some clones in this sample may be carry-over from other donors' samples. The CDR3 runs from the conserved cysteine through the conserved F or W. A D gene is named only where the DNA matches it firmly. The size entry is marked missing in some rows and otherwise reads once, few, many or a size class.

d_gene: TRBD1
v_gene: TRBV30
abundance: once
len: 16
j_gene: TRBJ1-5
CDR3aa: CAWSPRGLLLRQPQHF
CDR3nt: TGTGCCTGGAGTCCCAGGGGGCTTCTCCTAAGGCAGCCCCAGCATTTT

d_gene: -
v_gene: TRBV27
abundance: -
len: 14
j_gene: TRBJ2-2
CDR3aa: CASSPTGNTGELFF
CDR3nt: TGTGCCAGCAGTCCTACAGGGAATACCGGGGAGCTGTTTTTT

d_gene: -
v_gene: TRBV5-6
abundance: few
len: 15
j_gene: TRBJ2-6
CDR3aa: CASSLGGSGANVLTF
CDR3nt: TGTGCCAGCAGCTTGGGGGGGTCTGGGGCCAACGTCCTGACTTTC

d_gene: TRBD1
v_gene: TRBV6-5
abundance: -
len: 14
j_gene: TRBJ2-7
CDR3aa: CASSYSMTGGEQYF
CDR3nt: TGTGCCAGCAGTTACTCGATGACAGGGGGCGAGCAGTACTTC

d_gene: -
v_gene: TRBV28
abundance: -
len: 14
j_gene: TRBJ2-7
CDR3aa: CASSFGGDHYEQYF
CDR3nt: TGTGCCAGCAGTTTTGGAGGGGACCACTACGAGCAGTACTTC

d_gene: -
v_gene: TRBV19
abundance: large
len: 12
j_gene: TRBJ2-5
CDR3aa: CATGENQETQYF
CDR3nt: TGTGCGACGGGGGAGAACCAAGAGACCCAGTACTTC

d_gene: -
v_gene: TRBV30
abundance: once
len: 13
j_gene: TRBJ1-1
CDR3aa: CAWSAHMNTEAFF
CDR3nt: TGTGCCTGGAGTGCCCATATGAACACTGAAGCTTTCTTT

d_gene: -
v_gene: TRBV30
abundance: -
len: 13
j_gene: TRBJ1-6
CDR3aa: CAWGSIGNSPLHF
CDR3nt: TGTGCCTGGGGTTCCATAGGAAATTCACCCCTCCACTTT

d_gene: -
v_gene: TRBV30
abundance: -
len: 12
j_gene: TRBJ2-7
CDR3aa: CACSAISYEQYF
CDR3nt: TGTGCCTGTAGTGCGATCTCCTACGAGCAGTACTTC

d_gene: TRBD2
v_gene: TRBV30
abundance: -
len: 15
j_gene: TRBJ2-2
CDR3aa: CAWSVLAGDTGELFF
CDR3nt: TGTGCCTGGAGTGTACTAGCGGGGGATACCGGGGAGCTGTTTTTT

d_gene: -
v_gene: TRBV25-1
abundance: -
len: 15
j_gene: TRBJ1-5
CDR3aa: CASSEGQRSNQPQHF
CDR3nt: TGTGCCAGCAGTGAAGGACAGCGAAGCAATCAGCCCCAGCATTTT

d_gene: -
v_gene: TRBV30
abundance: -
len: 12
j_gene: TRBJ1-2
CDR3aa: CAWNQGPYGYTF
CDR3nt: TGTGCCTGGAATCAGGGCCCTTATGGCTACACCTTC

d_gene: -
v_gene: TRBV30
abundance: -
len: 13
j_gene: TRBJ1-3
CDR3aa: CAWSLNSGNTIYF
CDR3nt: TGTGCCTGGAGCCTCAACTCTGGAAACACCATATATTTT

d_gene: -
v_gene: TRBV27
abundance: few
len: 13
j_gene: TRBJ2-5
CDR3aa: CASSPREGETQYF
CDR3nt: TGTGCCAGCAGTCCCAGAGAGGGGGAGACCCAGTACTTC

d_gene: -
v_gene: TRBV14
abundance: -
len: 17
j_gene: TRBJ1-1
CDR3aa: CASSQDDGGQSNTEAFF
CDR3nt: TGTGCCAGCAGCCAAGATGATGGTGGACAGAGCAACACTGAAGCTTTCTTT

d_gene: -
v_gene: TRBV30
abundance: -
len: 12
j_gene: TRBJ1-2
CDR3aa: CAWSASAWGYTF
CDR3nt: TGTGCCTGGAGTGCCTCCGCCTGGGGCTACACCTTC

d_gene: TRBD1
v_gene: TRBV30
abundance: -
len: 14
j_gene: TRBJ1-4
CDR3aa: CAWSAGTGNEKLFF
CDR3nt: TGTGCCTGGAGTGCCGGGACAGGGAATGAAAAACTGTTTTTT

d_gene: -
v_gene: TRBV25-1
abundance: medium-sized
len: 15
j_gene: TRBJ2-1
CDR3aa: CASSEPLSRGYEQFF
CDR3nt: TGTGCCAGCAGTGAGCCTCTTTCCAGGGGTTATGAGCAGTTCTTC

d_gene: TRBD2
v_gene: TRBV5-1
abundance: -
len: 16
j_gene: TRBJ2-3
CDR3aa: CASSPRLAGRWDTQYF
CDR3nt: TGCGCCAGCAGCCCCCGACTAGCGGGGAGATGGGATACGCAGTATTTT

d_gene: TRBD1
v_gene: TRBV6-5
abundance: few
len: 15
j_gene: TRBJ2-7
CDR3aa: CASSLGGTGAYEQYF
CDR3nt: TGTGCCAGCAGTTTAGGGGGGACAGGCGCCTACGAGCAGTACTTC

d_gene: -
v_gene: TRBV7-2
abundance: few
len: 13
j_gene: TRBJ1-4
CDR3aa: CASSDPPNEKLFF
CDR3nt: TGTGCCAGCAGCGACCCCCCGAATGAAAAACTGTTTTTT

d_gene: -
v_gene: TRBV29-1
abundance: few
len: 12
j_gene: TRBJ2-5
CDR3aa: CSVVGDPETQYF
CDR3nt: TGCAGCGTTGTCGGGGATCCGGAGACCCAGTACTTC

d_gene: TRBD1
v_gene: TRBV7-2
abundance: few
len: 15
j_gene: TRBJ1-4
CDR3aa: CASSAGGGGEWKLFF
CDR3nt: TGTGCCAGCAGCGCGGGGGGAGGGGGCGAGTGGAAACTGTTTTTT

d_gene: TRBD1
v_gene: TRBV30
abundance: few
len: 14
j_gene: TRBJ1-5
CDR3aa: CAWSDGTGGLAQHF
CDR3nt: TGTGCCTGGAGTGACGGGACAGGGGGGTTGGCCCAGCATTTT

d_gene: -
v_gene: TRBV30
abundance: once
len: 13
j_gene: TRBJ2-2
CDR3aa: CAWSYWATEELFF
CDR3nt: TGTGCCTGGAGCTACTGGGCCACCGAGGAGCTGTTTTTT

d_gene: -
v_gene: TRBV30
abundance: -
len: 13
j_gene: TRBJ1-5
CDR3aa: CAWSSMVGQPQHF
CDR3nt: TGTGCCTGGAGTTCAATGGTGGGGCAGCCCCAGCATTTT

d_gene: -
v_gene: TRBV27
abundance: few
len: 16
j_gene: TRBJ1-1
CDR3aa: CASSERQSYQDTEAFF
CDR3nt: TGTGCCAGCAGTGAAAGACAGTCTTACCAGGACACTGAAGCTTTCTTT

d_gene: -
v_gene: TRBV5-6
abundance: -
len: 17
j_gene: TRBJ1-5
CDR3aa: CASSSSWQGLGNQPQHF
CDR3nt: TGTGCCAGCAGCTCAAGCTGGCAGGGGCTCGGGAATCAGCCCCAGCATTTT

d_gene: -
v_gene: TRBV29-1
abundance: few
len: 12
j_gene: TRBJ1-2
CDR3aa: CSVQGINYGYTF
CDR3nt: TGCAGCGTTCAAGGGATTAACTATGGCTACACCTTC

d_gene: -
v_gene: TRBV30
abundance: few
len: 13
j_gene: TRBJ1-3
CDR3aa: CAWSVTGANTIYF
CDR3nt: TGTGCCTGGAGTGTTACGGGGGCGAACACCATATATTTT

d_gene: -
v_gene: TRBV30
abundance: -
len: 12
j_gene: TRBJ1-1
CDR3aa: CALAGTTGEAFF
CDR3nt: TGTGCCTTAGCCGGGACAACGGGTGAAGCTTTCTTT

d_gene: -
v_gene: TRBV29-1
abundance: few
len: 13
j_gene: TRBJ1-4
CDR3aa: CSVVSNPNEKLFF
CDR3nt: TGCAGCGTCGTGTCTAACCCGAATGAAAAACTGTTTTTT

d_gene: TRBD1
v_gene: TRBV30
abundance: -
len: 13
j_gene: TRBJ1-2
CDR3aa: CAWEGQGRSGYTF
CDR3nt: TGTGCCTGGGAGGGACAGGGGAGGTCCGGCTACACCTTC

d_gene: -
v_gene: TRBV7-9
abundance: few
len: 15
j_gene: TRBJ1-5
CDR3aa: CASSPEGDSNQPQHF
CDR3nt: TGTGCCAGCAGCCCCGAGGGGGATAGCAATCAGCCCCAGCATTTT

d_gene: -
v_gene: TRBV30
abundance: medium-sized
len: 15
j_gene: TRBJ1-5
CDR3aa: CAWSVRGTGNGPQHF
CDR3nt: TGTGCCTGGAGTGTACGGGGAACGGGGAATGGGCCCCAGCATTTT

d_gene: -
v_gene: TRBV30
abundance: medium-sized
len: 12
j_gene: TRBJ2-7
CDR3aa: CAWSAPTYEQYF
CDR3nt: TGTGCCTGGAGTGCCCCCACCTACGAGCAGTACTTC

d_gene: -
v_gene: TRBV30
abundance: -
len: 12
j_gene: TRBJ1-1
CDR3aa: CAWDPRQNEAFF
CDR3nt: TGTGCCTGGGACCCCAGGCAGAATGAAGCTTTCTTT

d_gene: -
v_gene: TRBV25-1
abundance: once
len: 13
j_gene: TRBJ2-7
CDR3aa: CASSVPGRYEQYF
CDR3nt: TGTGCCAGCAGTGTTCCGGGGCGCTACGAGCAGTACTTC

d_gene: -
v_gene: TRBV30
abundance: -
len: 13
j_gene: TRBJ1-6
CDR3aa: CAWRGVNNSPLHF
CDR3nt: TGTGCCTGGAGGGGGGTTAATAATTCACCCCTCCACTTT

d_gene: -
v_gene: TRBV30
abundance: -
len: 13
j_gene: TRBJ1-6
CDR3aa: CAWASSYNSPLHF
CDR3nt: TGTGCCTGGGCGAGCTCCTATAATTCACCCCTCCACTTT

d_gene: -
v_gene: TRBV6-4
abundance: medium-sized
len: 13
j_gene: TRBJ2-6
CDR3aa: CASSESGANVLTF
CDR3nt: TGTGCCAGCAGCGAGTCTGGGGCCAACGTCCTGACTTTC

d_gene: TRBD1
v_gene: TRBV28
abundance: few
len: 14
j_gene: TRBJ1-2
CDR3aa: CASSHGTANYGYTF
CDR3nt: TGTGCCAGCAGCCACGGGACAGCTAACTATGGCTACACCTTC

d_gene: TRBD1
v_gene: TRBV5-1
abundance: -
len: 15
j_gene: TRBJ1-2
CDR3aa: CASSLQTGDLYGYTF
CDR3nt: TGCGCCAGCAGCCTCCAGACAGGGGACCTCTATGGCTACACCTTC

d_gene: -
v_gene: TRBV4-3
abundance: -
len: 16
j_gene: TRBJ1-2
CDR3aa: CASSQDMGPANYGYTF
CDR3nt: TGCGCCAGCAGCCAAGATATGGGACCGGCTAACTATGGCTACACCTTC

d_gene: -
v_gene: TRBV30
abundance: -
len: 11
j_gene: TRBJ2-2
CDR3aa: CAWGGTGELFF
CDR3nt: TGTGCCTGGGGGGGTACTGGGGAGCTGTTTTTT

d_gene: TRBD1
v_gene: TRBV19
abundance: few
len: 16
j_gene: TRBJ1-5
CDR3aa: CASSTGTVYGNQPQHF
CDR3nt: TGTGCCAGTAGTACCGGGACAGTTTATGGCAATCAGCCCCAGCATTTT

d_gene: TRBD1
v_gene: TRBV30
abundance: -
len: 16
j_gene: TRBJ1-5
CDR3aa: CAWQPYTGGGDQPQHF
CDR3nt: TGTGCCTGGCAACCCTATACAGGGGGTGGTGATCAGCCCCAGCATTTT

d_gene: TRBD1
v_gene: TRBV6-1
abundance: -
len: 17
j_gene: TRBJ1-5
CDR3aa: CASSKDRGARSNQPQHF
CDR3nt: TGTGCCAGCAGTAAAGACAGGGGCGCACGTAGCAATCAGCCCCAGCATTTT

d_gene: -
v_gene: TRBV6-5
abundance: few
len: 15
j_gene: TRBJ2-3
CDR3aa: CASSYSTALGDTQYF
CDR3nt: TGTGCCAGCAGTTACTCGACGGCCCTGGGAGATACGCAGTATTTT

d_gene: -
v_gene: TRBV6-5
abundance: few
len: 13
j_gene: TRBJ2-7
CDR3aa: CASSYSGNYEQYF
CDR3nt: TGTGCCAGCAGTTACTCAGGGAACTACGAGCAGTACTTC

d_gene: -
v_gene: TRBV2
abundance: few
len: 14
j_gene: TRBJ1-5
CDR3aa: CASTAMGVNQPQHF
CDR3nt: TGTGCCAGCACCGCCATGGGAGTTAATCAGCCCCAGCATTTT

d_gene: -
v_gene: TRBV7-2
abundance: few
len: 15
j_gene: TRBJ2-3
CDR3aa: CASSLQGMVTDTQYF
CDR3nt: TGTGCCAGCAGCTTACAGGGGATGGTCACAGATACGCAGTATTTT

d_gene: -
v_gene: TRBV28
abundance: few
len: 13
j_gene: TRBJ1-6
CDR3aa: CASSLWASSPLHF
CDR3nt: TGTGCCAGCAGTTTGTGGGCTAGTTCACCCCTCCACTTT

d_gene: -
v_gene: TRBV30
abundance: -
len: 14
j_gene: TRBJ2-5
CDR3aa: CAWSDGRWQETQYF
CDR3nt: TGTGCCTGGAGTGATGGACGGTGGCAAGAGACCCAGTACTTC